What follows describes a single TCR beta chain. Alongside a J-beta primer mix, a sample-barcoded 5' primer served in a second PCR lasting roughly 6 to 11 cycles. TCRdb passed the 5' RACE reads through MiXCR, listing each CDR3 protein once. This sample has around 800,000 distinct CDR3 sequences, with around two thirds found just once. No fewer than 6 micrograms of total RNA were isolated from every sample. Germline assignment: CDR1 LGHDT and CDR2 YNNKEL (reference sequence). V was pared by 1 base and J by 6 bases, with 16 bases between. The CDR3 length is 15 residues. The data were taken from a study of blood T cells in healthy people across ages.

This TCR derives from a man aged 30 to 45 in good health. The J gene is TRBJ2-7, the V gene TRBV3-1, with D possibly called TRBD1 or TRBD2 (5 bases each). Sequenced input: blood. The CDR3 reads CASSQGPGTVLEQYF. For the CDR3, the DNA is TGTGCCAGCAGCCAAGGGCCCGGGACCGTCCTCGAGCAGTACTTC.